This entry lists 10 T cell receptor beta chains sequenced from one sample in a study of early T cells in non-severe SARS-CoV-2 infection. A single record per CDR3 protein comes from TCRdb applying MiXCR to the 5' RACE reads. In the table there are about 30,000 distinct CDR3 sequences, 5.6% of which are singletons. The sample was whole blood. These receptors were obtained from an adult who was a healthcare worker with PCR-confirmed SARS-CoV-2 infection or an uninfected control (not recorded which).

Many counts were recorded for this clonotype. The chain is built from TRBV28 and TRBJ2-1, with TRBD2 matching over 13 bases. Germline CDR1 reads MDHEN; CDR2 reads SYDVKM. The trim removed 4 bases at V and 8 bases at J, leaving 5 bases unmatched. This CDR3 is 15 amino acids long. The CDR3 sequence: CASSSLAGGGDEQFF. In DNA form, the CDR3 reads TGTGCCAGCAGTTCACTAGCGGGAGGGGGCGATGAGCAGTTCTTC.

This clonotype was observed a few times. The CDR3 DNA reads TGCAGTGTCGGACAGGGGAATGAGCAGTTCTTC. Translated: CSVGQGNEQFF. The chain has TRBV20-1 and TRBJ2-1; 9 nucleotides match TRBD1. The CDR3 is 11 amino acids. Trimming removed 7 bases from V and 7 bases from J; junction bases left unmatched: 2. Germline V CDR1 and CDR2: DFQATT, SNEGSKA (reference sequence).

This clonotype showed up many times. The chain employs TRBV12-3 or TRBV12-4 and TRBJ2-4, with 10 bases aligning to TRBD1. This CDR3 is 14 amino acids long. Unmatched junction bases numbered 5, after V lost 6 bases and J lost 6 bases. CDR3 amino acids: CASRPDRGANIQYF. The CDR3 nucleotides read TGTGCCAGCAGGCCGGACAGGGGGGCAAACATTCAGTACTTC.

This clonotype was picked up many times. V gene TRBV12-3 or TRBV12-4 combines with J gene TRBJ2-3; weak D call: TRBD2 (7 bases). Trimming pared 10 bases from V and 6 bases from J, leaving 17 bases between. The CDR3 is 13 residues long. The CDR3, as DNA: TGTGCCACCAAGGGGGGGGCCGCGGATACGCAGTATTTT. Residues: CATKGGAADTQYF.

This clonotype has ten or more counts. This sequence joins TRBV20-1 and TRBJ2-7; possibly TRBD2 for D (6 bases). Trimming took off 0 bases at V and 0 bases at J, with 12 bases between the two ends. The CDR3 has 15 residues. Germline CDR1 and CDR2: DFQATT and SNEGSKA (reference sequence). The CDR3 DNA reads as TGCAGTGCTAGAGATCGCGGGGCGAGCTCCTACGAGCAGTACTTC. This translates into CSARDRGASSYEQYF.

This clonotype has more than one count but fewer than ten. The rearrangement links TRBV15 to TRBJ2-7; D is unresolved. In germline, CDR1 is LNHNV, CDR2 YYDKDF (reference sequence). CDR3 length equals 14 residues. Trimming took 0 bases from V and 3 from J, leaving 9 bases between them. Here the CDR3 reads CATSRDLLDYEQYF. Written as DNA, the CDR3 is TGTGCCACCAGCAGAGACCTATTAGACTACGAGCAGTACTTC.

This clonotype has at least ten counts. V usage is TRBV11-2 and J usage is TRBJ2-5, with D unresolved. V was pared by 4 bases and J by 5 bases, with 17 bases between. This CDR3 has 15 residues. Germline-derived CDR1 and CDR2 are SGHAT and FQNNGV. CDR3 in amino acids: CASSSPYPLGETQYF. In DNA, the CDR3 is TGTGCCAGCAGCTCTCCCTACCCGCTTGGGGAGACCCAGTACTTC. Variable domain in full (rest from reference TRBV11-2 and TRBJ2-5): EAGVAQSPRYKIIEKRQSVAFWCNPISGHATLYWYQQILGQGPKLLIQFQNNGVVDDSQLPKDRFSAERLKGVDSTLKIQPAKLEDSAVYLCASSSPYPLGETQYFGPGTRLLVL.

A note on this clonotype: At one end the junction does not follow the germline gene, possibly because of a read error. The rearrangement joins TRBV4-2 to TRBJ1-2; D perhaps matches TRBD1 (6 bases). Germline CDR1 is LGHNA and CDR2 is YNFKEQ. The length of the CDR3 is 15 residues. CDR3 residues: CTSSQRGAQGRGYTF. CDR3 nucleotides: TGTACCAGCAGCCAAAGGGGGGCGCAGGGCAGGGGCTACACCTTC.

In its sample, this clonotype was seen many times. The chain links TRBV5-4 to TRBJ2-7, with D maybe TRBD1 (6 bases). The germline V and J ends were trimmed by 4 bases and 7 bases, with 9 bases remaining between them. The CDR3 has 11 amino acids. Germline V gene data show CDR1 as SGHNT and CDR2 as YYREEE (reference sequence). CDR3 region: CASSADREQYF. CDR3 coding DNA: TGTGCCAGCAGCGCTGACAGGGAGCAGTACTTC.

This clonotype was recorded at least ten times. The chain uses TRBV6-8 and TRBJ1-5; possible D gene TRBD1, 5 bases. The CDR3 is made up of 18 amino acids. Trimming took 7 bases from V and 7 from J, leaving 29 bases between them. Germline V gene lookup returns CDR1 MNHGY and CDR2 SAAAGT. The CDR3 reads CASITGPVRVPLRQPQHF. The CDR3 DNA sequence: TGTGCCAGCATCACGGGGCCCGTCCGGGTCCCCTTGAGGCAGCCCCAGCATTTT.